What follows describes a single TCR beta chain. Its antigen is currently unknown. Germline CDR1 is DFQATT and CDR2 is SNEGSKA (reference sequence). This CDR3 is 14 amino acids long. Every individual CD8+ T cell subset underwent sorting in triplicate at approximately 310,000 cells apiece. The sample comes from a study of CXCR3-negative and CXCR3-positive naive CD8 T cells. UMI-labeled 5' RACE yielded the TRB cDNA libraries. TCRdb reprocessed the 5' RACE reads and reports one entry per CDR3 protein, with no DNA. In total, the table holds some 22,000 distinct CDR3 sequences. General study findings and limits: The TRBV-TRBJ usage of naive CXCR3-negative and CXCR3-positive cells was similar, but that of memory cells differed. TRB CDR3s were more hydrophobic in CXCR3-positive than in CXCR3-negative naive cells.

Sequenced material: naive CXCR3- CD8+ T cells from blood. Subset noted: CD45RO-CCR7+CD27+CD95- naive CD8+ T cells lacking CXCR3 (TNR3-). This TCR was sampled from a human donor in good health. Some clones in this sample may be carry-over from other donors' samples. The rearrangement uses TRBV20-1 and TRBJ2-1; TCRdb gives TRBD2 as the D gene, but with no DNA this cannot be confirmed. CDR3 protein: CSARVAGGYNEQFF.